The 4 T cell receptor beta chains below all came from one sample that was sequenced in a study of naive and memory T cell subsets. An equimolar mix of two oligonucleotides served as the beta constant-region primer for TRBC1 and TRBC2. MiXCR, applied by TCRdb to the UMI-ligation and nested PCR reads, yields one record per CDR3 protein. The repertoire has 77,000 or so distinct CDR3 sequences, around 14% of them found once; the top ten carry 0.75% to 1%. Sequenced input: central memory CD4+ T cells from blood. These receptors were taken from a human donor in good health.

The chain joins TRBV12-3 or TRBV12-4 to TRBJ1-5; 9 nucleotides agree with TRBD1. The CDR3 totals 15 residues. V lost 5 bases and J lost 4; bases outside the gene matches: 6. CDR3 in amino acids: CASSMDRGRNQPQHF. CDR3 DNA sequence: TGTGCCAGCAGTATGGACAGGGGAAGGAATCAGCCCCAGCATTTT.

The rearrangement uses TRBV10-1 and TRBJ1-1; D not resolved. The CDR3 extends over 14 amino acids. Trimming shortened V by 3 bases and J by 0 bases, and 8 bases separated the two germline ends. CDR1 is WNHNN, CDR2 SYGVQD, per germline (reference sequence). CDR3 nucleotide sequence: TGCGCCAGCAGTGACGGAGGCTTGAACACTGAAGCTTTCTTT. As protein: CASSDGGLNTEAFF.

The chain joins TRBV5-5 to TRBJ2-7; 9 nucleotides align to TRBD1. CDR3 length: 16 residues. V trimming: 0 bases; J trimming: 6 bases; junction bases outside the gene matches: 10. CDR1 SGHKS and CDR2 YYEKEE come from the germline V gene (reference sequence). The DNA of the CDR3 is TGTGCCAGCAGCTTGGCGGCGGGACAGGGTCGGGTCGAGCAGTACTTC. This translates into CASSLAAGQGRVEQYF.

V and J are TRBV5-1 and TRBJ2-7; 7 bases match TRBD2. Per germline, CDR1 SGHRS and CDR2 YFSETQ. V lost 7 bases and J lost 0; bases outside the gene matches: 7. This CDR3 comprises 14 residues. The DNA of the CDR3 is TGCGCCAGCCGACCGGTAGCGGGCTCCTACGAGCAGTACTTC. This gives the protein CASRPVAGSYEQYF.